The clone carrying this T cell receptor beta chain appeared many times. Its cognate antigen is unknown. Clones were sequenced by immunoSEQ multiplex PCR, and TCRdb holds only the in-frame ones, with some missing. The sample shows more than 7,000 clones, none of them appearing just once. The source of the sample is a study of T cells after posttransplantation cyclophosphamide. Treatment was busulfan-fludarabine conditioning, a marrow graft, and cyclophosphamide on days +3 and +4. Broader study findings: Blood and skin or GI T cell repertoires showed limited TRB overlap. Donor CD8+ memory clones often dominated recipient blood repertoires at later times. Recipient CMV seropositivity and CMV reactivation strongly tracked TRB clonality.

The specimen comprised PBMCs, sampled around 370 days after allogeneic stem cell transplant with posttransplant cyclophosphamide. The TCR originated in a male patient in his 50s who received an allogeneic stem cell transplant from a related donor and was CMV-positive. Some T cells may be provided by the graft donor.

The DNA of the CDR3 is TGTGCCAGCAGCCACAGGGGGGCTAACTATGGCTACACCTTC. This gives the protein CASSHRGANYGYTF. The chain combines TRBV28 with TRBJ1-2; TRBD1 matches at 8 bases. Germline V lookup: CDR1 MDHEN, CDR2 SYDVKM. J was trimmed by 0 bases and V by 6 bases; bases with no gene match: 3. The CDR3 runs 14 residues.